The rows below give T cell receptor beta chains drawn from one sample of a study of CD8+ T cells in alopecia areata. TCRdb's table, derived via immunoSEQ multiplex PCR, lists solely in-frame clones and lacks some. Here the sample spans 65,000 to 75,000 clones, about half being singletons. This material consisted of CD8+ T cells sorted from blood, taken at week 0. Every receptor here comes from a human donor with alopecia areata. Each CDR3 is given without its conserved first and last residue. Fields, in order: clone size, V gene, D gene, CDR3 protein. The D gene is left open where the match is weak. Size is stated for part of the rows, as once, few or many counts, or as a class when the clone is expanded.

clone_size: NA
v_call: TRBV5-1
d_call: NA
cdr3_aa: ASSFRPGELF

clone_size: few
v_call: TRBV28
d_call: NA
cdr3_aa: ASSPTKVRTNEKLF

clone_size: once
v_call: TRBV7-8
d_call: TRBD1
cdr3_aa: ASGEQGDADTQY

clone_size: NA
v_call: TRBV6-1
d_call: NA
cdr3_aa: ASSEIGGIYEQY

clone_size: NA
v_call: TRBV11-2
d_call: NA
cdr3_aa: ASSPERVGETQY

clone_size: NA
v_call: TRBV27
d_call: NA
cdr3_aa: ASSLKLADSTDTQY

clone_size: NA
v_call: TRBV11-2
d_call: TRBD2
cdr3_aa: ASSLIGLAGEQQY

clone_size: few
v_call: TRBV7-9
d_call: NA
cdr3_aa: ASSLNGMGKNIQY

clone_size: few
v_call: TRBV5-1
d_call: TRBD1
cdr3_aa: ASSLGTGMHEQY

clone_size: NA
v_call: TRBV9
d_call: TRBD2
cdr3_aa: ASGDQRETGELF

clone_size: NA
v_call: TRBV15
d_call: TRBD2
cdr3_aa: ATSRGGTTLEANVLT

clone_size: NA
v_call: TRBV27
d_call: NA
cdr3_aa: ASSTRGTNTEAF

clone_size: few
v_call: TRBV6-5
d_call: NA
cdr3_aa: ASSYSPSRGTDTQY

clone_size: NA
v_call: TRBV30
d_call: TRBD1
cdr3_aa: AWSVGQGANEQF

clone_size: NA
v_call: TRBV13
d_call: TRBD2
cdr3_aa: ASSLGTPGLAGEGSEQY

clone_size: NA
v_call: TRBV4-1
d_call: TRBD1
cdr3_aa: ASSQETGERYEQY

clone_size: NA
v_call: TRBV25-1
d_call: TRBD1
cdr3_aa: ASSTGTGPYEQY

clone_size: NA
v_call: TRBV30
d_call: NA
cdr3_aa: AWSGSANTGELF

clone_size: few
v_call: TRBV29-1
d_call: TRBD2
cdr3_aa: SAMGLAGVTDTQY

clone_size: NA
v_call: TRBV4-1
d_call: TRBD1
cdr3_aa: ASSQDLTGGFYEQY

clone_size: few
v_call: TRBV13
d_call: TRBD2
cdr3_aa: ASSARLAGSTDTQY

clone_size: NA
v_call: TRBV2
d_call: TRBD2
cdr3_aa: ASGGLAPIRETQY

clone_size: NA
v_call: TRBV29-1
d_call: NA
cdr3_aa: SVATGDGEQF

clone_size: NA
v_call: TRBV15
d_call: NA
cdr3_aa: ATSRDLEGLFGSGANVLT

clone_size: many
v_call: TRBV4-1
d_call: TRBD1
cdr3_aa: ASSHKAGGGVSELNTEAF

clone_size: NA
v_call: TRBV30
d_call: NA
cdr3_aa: AWSPLGTQY

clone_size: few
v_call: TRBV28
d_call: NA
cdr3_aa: ASSFSLLAKNIQY

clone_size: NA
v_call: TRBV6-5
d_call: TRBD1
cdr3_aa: ASSGTGGGETQY

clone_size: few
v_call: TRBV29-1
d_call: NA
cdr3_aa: SVVQSYEQY

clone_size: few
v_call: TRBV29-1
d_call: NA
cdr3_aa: SVTTPAGTGELF

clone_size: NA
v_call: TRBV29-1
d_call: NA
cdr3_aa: SVVSGTTGELF

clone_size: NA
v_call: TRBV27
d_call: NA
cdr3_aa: ASSLPPGNEQF

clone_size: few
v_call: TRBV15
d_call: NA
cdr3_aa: ATSGPGLAYEQY

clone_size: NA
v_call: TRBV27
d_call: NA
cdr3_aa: ASSLYGEMTTYEQY

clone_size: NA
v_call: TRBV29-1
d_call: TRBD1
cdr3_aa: SVTVRDRGF

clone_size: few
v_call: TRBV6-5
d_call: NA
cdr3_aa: ASSYKLVFEQF

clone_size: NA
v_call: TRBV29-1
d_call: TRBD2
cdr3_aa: SAGEAGAGETQY

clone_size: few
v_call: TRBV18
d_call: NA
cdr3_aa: ASSPPDSYEQY

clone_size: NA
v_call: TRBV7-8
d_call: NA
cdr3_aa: ASSYVAGTDTQY

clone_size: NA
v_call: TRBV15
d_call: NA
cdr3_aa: ATSRDRKSLNTIY